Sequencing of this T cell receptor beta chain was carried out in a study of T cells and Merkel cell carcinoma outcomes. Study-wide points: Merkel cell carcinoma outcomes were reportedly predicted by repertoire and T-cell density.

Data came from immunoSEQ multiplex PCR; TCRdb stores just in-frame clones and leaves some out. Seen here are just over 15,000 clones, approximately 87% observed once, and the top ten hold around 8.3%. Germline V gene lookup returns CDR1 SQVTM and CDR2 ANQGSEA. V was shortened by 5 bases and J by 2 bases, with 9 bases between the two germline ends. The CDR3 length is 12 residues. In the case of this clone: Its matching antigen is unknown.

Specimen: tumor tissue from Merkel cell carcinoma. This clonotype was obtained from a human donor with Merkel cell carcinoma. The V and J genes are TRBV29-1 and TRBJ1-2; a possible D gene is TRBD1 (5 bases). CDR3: CSVLGGNYGYTF. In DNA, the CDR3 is TGCAGCGTTTTGGGGGGAAACTATGGCTACACCTTC.